This TCR beta chain was captured by sequencing in a study of identical twins. TCRdb processed the 5' RACE reads anew with MiXCR; each CDR3 protein has one entry. The sample yields hundreds of thousands of distinct CDR3 sequences, about a tenth seen once. CDR1 is SGHAT and CDR2 is FQNNGV in the germline V gene. This CDR3 spans 15 amino acids. V was pared by 5 bases and J by 6 bases, with 20 bases between. This clonotype came up many times. The antigen is unknown. Study-wide results and limits: Twins' surplus sharing was weaker for beta out-of-frame sequences. Its conclusions, products of cross-sectional statistical analysis, did not come from following the same donors.

Healthy Caucasian donors formed the entire cohort. The chain uses TRBV11-2 and TRBJ2-7; the D gene is possibly TRBD2 (7 bases). The sequence was obtained from a young woman in good health. The sample was memory (CD45RO+) T cells sorted from blood. The CDR3 bases are TGTGCCAGCAGCCAGGAGGGGGGGGCCTTCCGCGAGCAGTACTTC. It specifies CASSQEGGAFREQYF.